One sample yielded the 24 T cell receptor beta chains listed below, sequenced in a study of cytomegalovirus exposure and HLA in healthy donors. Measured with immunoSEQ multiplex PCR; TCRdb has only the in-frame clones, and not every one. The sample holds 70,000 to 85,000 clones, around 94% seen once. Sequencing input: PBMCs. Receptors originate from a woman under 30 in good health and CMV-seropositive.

CDR3 in amino acids: CASSLTAGPNNEQFF. In nucleotides, the CDR3 is TGTGCCAGCAGCTTAACAGCGGGGCCAAACAATGAGCAGTTCTTC. The rearrangement joins TRBV11-2 to TRBJ2-1, with 7 bases aligning to TRBD2. The CDR3 spans 15 residues. The V gene's germline CDR1 is SGHAT and CDR2 FQNNGV. J lost 5 bases, V lost 2 bases, and 6 bases had no gene match.

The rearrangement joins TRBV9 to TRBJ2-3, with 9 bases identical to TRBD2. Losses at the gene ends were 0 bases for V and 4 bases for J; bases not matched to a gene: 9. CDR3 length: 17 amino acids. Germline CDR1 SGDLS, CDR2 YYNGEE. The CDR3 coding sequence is TGTGCCAGCAGCGTAGTGGGCGGGAGGGGGTCGGCAGATACGCAGTATTTT. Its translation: CASSVVGGRGSADTQYF. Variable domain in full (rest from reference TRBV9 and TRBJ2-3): DSGVTQTPKHLITATGQRVTLRCSPRSGDLSVYWYQQSLDQGLQFLIQYYNGEERAKGNILERFSAQQFPDLHSELNLSSLELGDSALYFCASSVVGGRGSADTQYFGPGTRLTVL.

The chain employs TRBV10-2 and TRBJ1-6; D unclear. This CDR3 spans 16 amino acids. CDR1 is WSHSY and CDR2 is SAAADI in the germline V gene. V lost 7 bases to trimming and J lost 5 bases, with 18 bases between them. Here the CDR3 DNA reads TGCGCCAGCAAGAGATTAAGTTGGTATGATAATTCACCCCTCCACTTT. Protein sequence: CASKRLSWYDNSPLHF.

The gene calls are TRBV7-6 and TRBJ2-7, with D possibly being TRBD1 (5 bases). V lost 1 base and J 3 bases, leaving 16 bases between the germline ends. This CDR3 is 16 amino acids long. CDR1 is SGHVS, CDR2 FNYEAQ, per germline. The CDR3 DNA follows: TGTGCCAGCAGCTTAGAACCCGACAGCGACGGCTACGAGCAGTACTTC. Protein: CASSLEPDSDGYEQYF. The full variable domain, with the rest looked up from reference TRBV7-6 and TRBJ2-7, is GAGVSQSPRYKVTKRGQDVALRCDPISGHVSLYWYRQALGQGPEFLTYFNYEAQQDKSGLPNDRFSAERPEGSISTLTIQRTEQRDSAMYRCASSLEPDSDGYEQYFGPGTRLTVT.

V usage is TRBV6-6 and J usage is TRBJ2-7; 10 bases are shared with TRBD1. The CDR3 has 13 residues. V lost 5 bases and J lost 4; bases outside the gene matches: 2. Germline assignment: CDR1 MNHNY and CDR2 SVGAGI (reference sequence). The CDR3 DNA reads TGTGCCAGCAGTAGGGACAGGGGTTACGAGCAGTACTTC. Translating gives CASSRDRGYEQYF.

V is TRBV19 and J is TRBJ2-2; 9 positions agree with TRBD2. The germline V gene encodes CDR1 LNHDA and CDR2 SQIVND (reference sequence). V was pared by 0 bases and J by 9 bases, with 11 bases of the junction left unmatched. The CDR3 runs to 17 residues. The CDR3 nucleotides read TGTGCCAGTAGTATAGAATTGGCGGGGGGGCGTTTCCGGGAGCTGTTTTTT. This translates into CASSIELAGGRFRELFF. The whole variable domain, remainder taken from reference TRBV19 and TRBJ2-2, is DGGITQSPKYLFRKEGQNVTLSCEQNLNHDAMYWYRQDPGQGLRLIYYSQIVNDFQKGDIAEGYSVSREKKESFPLTVTSAQKNPTAFYLCASSIELAGGRFRELFFGEGSRLTVL.

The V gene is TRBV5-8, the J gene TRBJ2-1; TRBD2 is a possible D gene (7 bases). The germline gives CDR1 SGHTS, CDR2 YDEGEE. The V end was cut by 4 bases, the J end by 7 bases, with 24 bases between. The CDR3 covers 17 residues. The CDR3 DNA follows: TGTGCCAGCAGCCTGTGGGCGGGCGGGGGCCGGTGTAATGAGCAGTTCTTC. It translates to CASSLWAGGGRCNEQFF.

The CDR3 nucleotides are TGTGCCAGCAGTGGGGACAGCGATAGCAATCAGCCCCAGCATTTT. Protein product: CASSGDSDSNQPQHF. The V and J genes are TRBV6-4 and TRBJ1-5; TRBD1 aligns across 7 bases. Unmatched junction bases numbered 3, after V lost 4 bases and J lost 0 bases. The CDR3 runs 15 residues. CDR1 and CDR2 (germline): MRHNA, SNTAGT.

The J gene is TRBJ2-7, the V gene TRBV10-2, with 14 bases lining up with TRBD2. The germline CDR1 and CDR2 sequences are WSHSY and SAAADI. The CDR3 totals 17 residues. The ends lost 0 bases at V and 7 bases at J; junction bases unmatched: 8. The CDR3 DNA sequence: TGCGCCAGCAGTGAGTCCTTCGGGACTAGCGGGAGCACGGAGCAGTACTTC. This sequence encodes CASSESFGTSGSTEQYF.

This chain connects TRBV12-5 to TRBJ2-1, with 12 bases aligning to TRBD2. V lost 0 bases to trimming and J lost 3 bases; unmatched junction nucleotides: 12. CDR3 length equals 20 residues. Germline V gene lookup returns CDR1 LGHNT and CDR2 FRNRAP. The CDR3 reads CASGLVLWLAGGPGYNEQFF. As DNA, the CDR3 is TGTGCTAGTGGTTTGGTACTTTGGCTAGCGGGAGGGCCCGGCTACAATGAGCAGTTCTTC. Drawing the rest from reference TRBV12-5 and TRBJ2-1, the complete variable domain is DARVTQTPRHKVTEMGQEVTMRCQPILGHNTVFWYRQTMMQGLELLAYFRNRAPLDDSGMPKDRFSAEMPDATLATLKIQPSEPRDSAVYFCASGLVLWLAGGPGYNEQFFGPGTRLTVL.

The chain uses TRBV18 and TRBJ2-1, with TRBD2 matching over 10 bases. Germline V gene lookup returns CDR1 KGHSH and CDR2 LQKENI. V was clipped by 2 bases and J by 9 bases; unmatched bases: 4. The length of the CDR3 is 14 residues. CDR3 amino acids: CASSPGEREGEQFF. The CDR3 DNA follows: TGTGCCAGCTCACCAGGCGAGCGGGAGGGTGAGCAGTTCTTC.

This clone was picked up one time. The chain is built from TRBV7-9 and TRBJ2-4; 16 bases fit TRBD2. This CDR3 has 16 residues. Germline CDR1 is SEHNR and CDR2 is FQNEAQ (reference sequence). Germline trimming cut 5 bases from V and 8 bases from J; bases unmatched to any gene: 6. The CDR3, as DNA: TGTGCCAGCAGCGCCGGGACTAGCGGGGGGGCAGACATTCAGTACTTC. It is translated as CASSAGTSGGADIQYF. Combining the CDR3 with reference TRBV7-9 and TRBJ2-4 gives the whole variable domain DTGVSQNPRHKITKRGQNVTFRCDPISEHNRLYWYRQTLGQGPEFLTYFQNEAQLEKSRLLSDRFSAERPKGSFSTLEIQRTEQGDSAMYLCASSAGTSGGADIQYFGAGTRLSVL.

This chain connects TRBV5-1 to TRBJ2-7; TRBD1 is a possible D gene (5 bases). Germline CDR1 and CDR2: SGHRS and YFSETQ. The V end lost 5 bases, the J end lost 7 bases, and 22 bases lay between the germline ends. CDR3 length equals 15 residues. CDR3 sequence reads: CASSPLVGVGGEQYF. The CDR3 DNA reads TGCGCCAGCAGTCCCCTAGTAGGGGTCGGTGGAGAGCAGTACTTC.

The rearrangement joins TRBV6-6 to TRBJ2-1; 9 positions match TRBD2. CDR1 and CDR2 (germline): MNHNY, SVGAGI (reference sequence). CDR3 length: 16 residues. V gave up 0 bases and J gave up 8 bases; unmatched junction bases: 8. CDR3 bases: TGTGCCAGCAGTTACTCAGGGACTAGCTCCATAGATGAGCAGTTCTTC. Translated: CASSYSGTSSIDEQFF.

CDR3 loop: CASSQEYGGGSPGSTDTQYF. The CDR3 DNA sequence: TGCGCCAGCAGCCAAGAGTATGGGGGAGGGAGCCCTGGGAGCACAGATACGCAGTATTTT. This rearrangement joins TRBV4-1 to TRBJ2-3, with 7 bases that match TRBD2. The V segment lost 0 bases and the J segment 0 bases; nucleotides outside the gene matches: 15. CDR1 is MGHRA and CDR2 is YSYEKL in the germline V gene. CDR3 length: 20 residues.

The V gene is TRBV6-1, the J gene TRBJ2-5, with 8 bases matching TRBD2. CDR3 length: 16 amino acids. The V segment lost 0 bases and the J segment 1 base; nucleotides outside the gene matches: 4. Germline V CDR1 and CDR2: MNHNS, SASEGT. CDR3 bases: TGTGCCAGCAGTGAAGCTAGCGGGACCCTCCAAGAGACCCAGTACTTC. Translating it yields CASSEASGTLQETQYF.

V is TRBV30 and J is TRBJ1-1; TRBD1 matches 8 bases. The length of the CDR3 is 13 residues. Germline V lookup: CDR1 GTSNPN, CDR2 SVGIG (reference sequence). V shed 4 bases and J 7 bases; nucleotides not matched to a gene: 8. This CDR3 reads CAWTFRQGIEAFF. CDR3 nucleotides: TGTGCCTGGACATTCCGACAGGGGATTGAAGCTTTCTTT.

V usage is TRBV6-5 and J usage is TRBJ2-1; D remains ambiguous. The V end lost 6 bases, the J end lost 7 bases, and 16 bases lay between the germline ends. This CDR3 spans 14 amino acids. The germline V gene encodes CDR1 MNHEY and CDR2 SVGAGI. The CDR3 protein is CASRDEKTGNEQFF. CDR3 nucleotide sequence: TGTGCCAGCAGAGACGAGAAAACCGGGAATGAGCAGTTCTTC.

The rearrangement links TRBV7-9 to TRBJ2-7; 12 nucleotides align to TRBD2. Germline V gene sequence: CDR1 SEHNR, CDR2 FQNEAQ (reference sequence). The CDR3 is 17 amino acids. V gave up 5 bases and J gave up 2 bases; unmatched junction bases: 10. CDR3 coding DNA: TGTGCCAGCAGCACGGGACTAGCGGGCGGGGTAGCCTACGAGCAGTACTTC. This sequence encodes CASSTGLAGGVAYEQYF. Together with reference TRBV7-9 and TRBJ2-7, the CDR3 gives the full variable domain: DTGVSQNPRHKITKRGQNVTFRCDPISEHNRLYWYRQTLGQGPEFLTYFQNEAQLEKSRLLSDRFSAERPKGSFSTLEIQRTEQGDSAMYLCASSTGLAGGVAYEQYFGPGTRLTVT.

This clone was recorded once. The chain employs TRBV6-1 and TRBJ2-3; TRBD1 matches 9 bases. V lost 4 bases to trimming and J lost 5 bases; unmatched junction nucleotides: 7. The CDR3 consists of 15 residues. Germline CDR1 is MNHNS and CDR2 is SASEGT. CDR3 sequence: CASSGWTGVLDTQYF. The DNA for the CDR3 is TGTGCCAGCAGTGGCTGGACAGGGGTGTTAGATACGCAGTATTTT.

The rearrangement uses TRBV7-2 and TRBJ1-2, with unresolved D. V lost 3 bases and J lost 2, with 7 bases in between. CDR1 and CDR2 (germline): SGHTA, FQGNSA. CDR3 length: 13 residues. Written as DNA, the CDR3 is TGTGCCAGCAGCTTGACAAGGAACTATGGCTACACCTTC. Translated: CASSLTRNYGYTF.

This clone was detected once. CDR3 DNA: TGTGCCAGCAGCTACTCCGGGGGTGGAACTGAAGCTTTCTTT. Translating gives CASSYSGGGTEAFF. V gene TRBV9 combines with J gene TRBJ1-1, with D perhaps matching TRBD1 (5 bases). The CDR3 sequence is 14 residues long. The ends were cut back, 4 bases at V and 5 bases at J, with 15 bases in the middle. Germline CDR1 SGDLS, CDR2 YYNGEE. Looking up the rest from reference TRBV9 and TRBJ1-1 gives the full variable domain: DSGVTQTPKHLITATGQRVTLRCSPRSGDLSVYWYQQSLDQGLQFLIQYYNGEERAKGNILERFSAQQFPDLHSELNLSSLELGDSALYFCASSYSGGGTEAFFGQGTRLTVV.

The CDR3 spells CASNVPGEGGYGYTF. The CDR3, as DNA: TGTGCCAGCAATGTCCCAGGGGAGGGAGGCTATGGCTACACCTTC. The genes are TRBV2 and TRBJ1-2, with D possibly TRBD1 on 6 matching bases. V was clipped by 7 bases and J by 4 bases, with 19 bases between them. Germline V gene lookup returns CDR1 SNHLY and CDR2 FYNNEI. The CDR3 runs 15 residues.

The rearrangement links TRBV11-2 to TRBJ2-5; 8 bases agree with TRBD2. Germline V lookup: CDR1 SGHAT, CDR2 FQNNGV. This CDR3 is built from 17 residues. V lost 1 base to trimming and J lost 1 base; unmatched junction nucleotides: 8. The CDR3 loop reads CASSLARTSGFQETQYF. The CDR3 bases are TGTGCCAGCAGCTTAGCCCGTACTAGCGGATTCCAAGAGACCCAGTACTTC. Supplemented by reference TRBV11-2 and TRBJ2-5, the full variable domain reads EAGVAQSPRYKIIEKRQSVAFWCNPISGHATLYWYQQILGQGPKLLIQFQNNGVVDDSQLPKDRFSAERLKGVDSTLKIQPAKLEDSAVYLCASSLARTSGFQETQYFGPGTRLLVL.